Sequencing of this TCR beta chain was carried out in a study of blood T cell repertoires in COVID-19. For the study at large: Researchers got acute and convalescent COVID-19 samples from the United States, Italy and Spain. T cells, B-cell-depleted T cells, or PBMCs provided the cDNA or gDNA that served as material.

The protocol was immunoSEQ multiplex PCR, while the TCRdb copy is restricted to in-frame clones and leaves out a portion. The profile shows over 150,000 clones, approximately 88% of them singletons. The receptor's source is a woman in her sixties or seventies who had recovered from COVID-19. The specimen sequenced was peripheral blood.

The CDR3 protein is CASSTDYVSQFF. CDR3 nucleotides: TGTGCCAGCAGCACAGACTATGTGTCGCAGTTCTTC. V is TRBV11-2 and J is TRBJ2-1; perhaps TRBD2 as D (5 bases). Germline loops: CDR1 SGHAT, CDR2 FQNNGV. V was clipped by 5 bases and J by 12 bases, with 14 bases between them. This CDR3 region has 12 residues.